The 6 T cell receptor beta chains in this list originate from one sample, sequenced in a study of blood T cells in healthy people across ages. Alongside a J-beta primer mix, a sample-barcoded 5' primer served in a second PCR lasting about 7 to 11 cycles. MiXCR, applied by TCRdb to the 5' RACE reads, yields one record per CDR3 protein. Of 1 million or so distinct CDR3 sequences listed, more than 40% are singletons. Sequences were obtained from blood. These receptors originate from a woman between 55 and 75 years old in good health.

V gene TRBV11-2 combines with J gene TRBJ1-2; D is perhaps TRBD1 (6 bases). Germline V gene data show CDR1 as SGHAT and CDR2 as FQNNGV. V dropped 5 bases and J dropped 12 bases, with 22 bases sitting between them. CDR3 length: 14 amino acids. CDR3 in DNA: TGTGCCAGCAGCCCGATCGGGGGGGCGGAGGGCCACACCTTC. Its translation: CASSPIGGAEGHTF.

This clonotype was seen many times. The V gene is TRBV29-1, the J gene TRBJ2-5; TRBD1 is a possible D gene (6 bases). This CDR3 is 14 amino acids long. Trimming cost V 1 base and J 4 bases, with 13 bases left between them. The germline gives CDR1 SQVTM, CDR2 ANQGSEA. The CDR3 bases are TGCAGCGTTGAAGGACAGGTAGAGCGAGAGACCCAGTACTTC. Amino acids: CSVEGQVERETQYF.

J is TRBJ2-7 and V is TRBV5-1, with TRBD2 matching 13 bases. This CDR3 is built from 20 residues. Germline V gives CDR1 SGHRS, CDR2 YFSETQ. V was pared by 4 bases and J by 2 bases, with 18 bases of the junction left unmatched. The CDR3 coding sequence is TGCGCCAGCAGCGGCTCCCCGGCACTAGCGGGAGGGCCTTTTACCTACGAGCAGTACTTC. Translation gives CASSGSPALAGGPFTYEQYF.

Of note for this clonotype: The junction does not match germline at one end; this may be a read error. The chain has TRBV20-1 and TRBJ2-1, with 10 bases lining up with TRBD1. The CDR3 runs to 16 residues. Per germline, CDR1 DFQATT and CDR2 SNEGSKA (reference sequence). The CDR3 loop is CSARDLDRGRNNEQFF. CDR3 nucleotide sequence: TGCAGTGCTAGAGATCTCGACAGGGGGCGAAACAACGAGCAGTTCTTC.

This clonotype was seen just once. V and J are TRBV6-1 and TRBJ2-1; TRBD2 matches 11 bases. This CDR3 has 15 residues. Looked up from germline, CDR1 is MNHNS and CDR2 is SASEGT. Trimming removed 4 bases from V and 4 bases from J; junction bases left unmatched: 3. This chain's CDR3 is CASSVLAGGYNEQFF. CDR3 sequence (DNA): TGTGCCAGCAGTGTGCTAGCGGGGGGATACAATGAGCAGTTCTTC.

This clonotype was recorded a few times. V is TRBV7-2 and J is TRBJ2-7; TRBD1 matches at 9 bases. The J segment lost 0 bases and the V segment lost 3 bases, leaving 3 bases of the junction unmatched. Germline CDR1 and CDR2: SGHTA and FQGNSA. This CDR3 is 15 amino acids long. The CDR3 DNA reads TGTGCCAGCAGCTTTACAGGGGGCGACTCCTACGAGCAGTACTTC. This encodes CASSFTGGDSYEQYF.